This T cell receptor (beta chain) originates from a study of monozygotic twins with inflammatory bowel disease. CDR1 is MNHEY, CDR2 SVGAGI, per germline. This CDR3 is built from 16 residues. For each CDR3 protein, TCRdb gives one entry from its re-call of the 5' RACE reads, without DNA. The sample holds under 150,000 distinct CDR3 sequences. This sequence was found in a human donor with ulcerative colitis or Crohn's disease, or a healthy co-twin of an affected twin (not recorded which). What was sequenced was blood. V and J are TRBV6-5 and TRBJ2-3; TCRdb calls TRBD2, which cannot be checked without DNA. This CDR3 reads CASSLLAGLGADTQYF.